Listed here are 22 T cell receptor beta chains from one sample, sequenced in a study of monozygotic twins with inflammatory bowel disease. TCRdb reprocessed the 5' RACE reads and keeps a single row for each CDR3 protein, giving no DNA. The sample has over 100,000 distinct CDR3 sequences. Sequencing was done on a sample of blood. All receptors derive from a human donor with ulcerative colitis or Crohn's disease, or a healthy co-twin of an affected twin (not recorded which).

CDR3: CASSLERTALGTDTQYF. The chain combines TRBV5-1 with TRBJ2-3; as DNA is missing, the TRBD2 call by TCRdb cannot be tested. This CDR3 is built from 17 residues. CDR1 is SGHRS, CDR2 YFSETQ, per germline.

V gene TRBV24-1 combines with J gene TRBJ2-1. The CDR3 contains 16 residues. The germline gives CDR1 KGHDR, CDR2 SFDVKD. The CDR3 sequence: CATSDFDLALANEQFF.

The chain links TRBV7-7 to TRBJ2-6; with no DNA, the TCRdb D assignment of TRBD2 cannot be verified. The V gene's germline CDR1 is SSHAT and CDR2 FNYEAQ (reference sequence). The CDR3 contains 19 residues. The chain's CDR3 is CASSFSPAGLESGANVLTF.

V and J are TRBV6-1 and TRBJ1-5; TCRdb indicates TRBD1, and absent DNA this call remains unverified. Germline CDR1 is MNHNS and CDR2 is SASEGT. The CDR3 spans 19 residues. CDR3 region: CASRESLMDRGLRNQPQHF.

The chain combines TRBV18 with TRBJ1-5. The germline CDR1 and CDR2 sequences are KGHSH and LQKENI. CDR3 length equals 15 residues. This CDR3 is CASSPPEGGSQPQHF.

The V and J genes are TRBV7-9 and TRBJ2-7; TCRdb gives TRBD1 as the D gene, but with no DNA this cannot be confirmed. The CDR3 length is 14 residues. Germline lookup yields CDR1 SEHNR and CDR2 FQNEAQ (reference sequence). CDR3 residues: CASSYRDRGDEQYF.

This chain uses TRBV11-2 with TRBJ2-3; TCRdb's D gene call, TRBD1, goes unchecked for lack of DNA. The CDR3 totals 14 residues. Per germline, CDR1 SGHAT and CDR2 FQNNGV. The CDR3 loop is CASSLIRGRNTQYF.

The genes are TRBV5-1 and TRBJ2-7. CDR3 length equals 13 residues. The germline gives CDR1 SGHRS, CDR2 YFSETQ. CDR3 sequence reads: CASRDGFSVEQYF.

The chain carries TRBV5-4 and TRBJ1-1. There are 12 residues in the CDR3. The germline V gene encodes CDR1 SGHNT and CDR2 YYREEE (reference sequence). CDR3: CASREGSAEAFF. Full variable domain (missing parts from reference TRBV5-4 and TRBJ1-1): ETGVTQSPTHLIKTRGQQVTLRCSSQSGHNTVSWYQQALGQGPQFIFQYYREEENGRGNFPPRFSGLQFPNYSSELNVNALELDDSALYLCASREGSAEAFFGQGTRLTVV.

The chain couples TRBV24-1 to TRBJ2-7. Per germline, CDR1 KGHDR and CDR2 SFDVKD. This CDR3 has 15 residues. This CDR3 is CATSSSADSLDEQYF.

The CDR3 loop is CASSLVSGRPQETQYF. The gene calls are TRBV5-6 and TRBJ2-5; the TRBD2 assignment by TCRdb is unverifiable without DNA. Per germline, CDR1 SGHDT and CDR2 YYEEEE. The CDR3 contains 16 residues.

This clonotype registers medium-sized by frequency. The V call is TRBV29-1, the J call TRBJ2-1. Germline V gives CDR1 SQVTM, CDR2 ANQGSEA. This CDR3 comprises 15 residues. The CDR3 spells CSVERLAWAYNEQFF.

This chain's CDR3 is CASSTGDSTDTQYF. The V gene is TRBV5-1, the J gene TRBJ2-3; as DNA is missing, the TRBD1 call by TCRdb cannot be tested. CDR3 length: 14 residues. Germline CDR1 SGHRS, CDR2 YFSETQ.

The chain carries TRBV5-5 and TRBJ2-7; TCRdb proposes TRBD2, but this gene call is untestable without DNA. The length of the CDR3 is 14 residues. Germline loops: CDR1 SGHKS, CDR2 YYEKEE (reference sequence). CDR3 region: CASSFASGSPEQYF.

This chain links TRBV5-1 with TRBJ2-3; TCRdb outputs TRBD2, but without DNA this stays unchecked. Germline V lookup: CDR1 SGHRS, CDR2 YFSETQ. CDR3 length: 15 amino acids. The chain's CDR3 is CASSLTSGNTDTQYF.

V usage is TRBV7-9 and J usage is TRBJ1-5. This CDR3 comprises 14 residues. Germline assignment: CDR1 SEHNR and CDR2 FQNEAQ (reference sequence). The CDR3 sequence: CASSSIYSNQPQHF. Drawing the rest from reference TRBV7-9 and TRBJ1-5, the complete variable domain is DTGVSQNPRHKITKRGQNVTFRCDPISEHNRLYWYRQTLGQGPEFLTYFQNEAQLEKSRLLSDRFSAERPKGSFSTLEIQRTEQGDSAMYLCASSSIYSNQPQHFGDGTRLSIL.

The chain recombines TRBV20-1 with TRBJ2-1; with no DNA, the TCRdb D assignment of TRBD2 cannot be verified. This CDR3 has 13 residues. Germline V gene data show CDR1 as DFQATT and CDR2 as SNEGSKA (reference sequence). CDR3 loop: CSARRREDQGQFF.

The chain carries TRBV15 and TRBJ2-7; there is no DNA to check the TCRdb D call of TRBD1. The CDR3 loop spans 14 amino acids. In germline, CDR1 is LNHNV, CDR2 YYDKDF (reference sequence). CDR3: CATSSGTISYEQYF. Based on the CDR3 plus reference TRBV15 and TRBJ2-7, the full variable domain is DAMVIQNPRYQVTQFGKPVTLSCSQTLNHNVMYWYQQKSSQAPKLLFHYYDKDFNNEADTPDNFQSRRPNTSFCFLDIRSPGLGDTAMYLCATSSGTISYEQYFGPGTRLTVT.

The chain has TRBV4-1 and TRBJ1-2; TCRdb gives TRBD1 as the D gene, but with no DNA this cannot be confirmed. This CDR3 comprises 15 residues. Germline values: CDR1 MGHRA, CDR2 YSYEKL. CDR3 sequence reads: CASSQDPLGQGGYTF.

The CDR3 region is CASRPRNTEAFF. V and J are TRBV28 and TRBJ1-1; TCRdb returns TRBD1, unconfirmable since there is no DNA. Germline values: CDR1 MDHEN, CDR2 SYDVKM. This CDR3 comprises 12 residues.

The chain recombines TRBV7-9 with TRBJ2-7; no DNA is available, so the TRBD2 call from TCRdb remains unchecked. Germline loops: CDR1 SEHNR, CDR2 FQNEAQ (reference sequence). CDR3 length equals 15 residues. The CDR3 loop is CASSHSSGGTYEQYF. The whole variable domain, remainder taken from reference TRBV7-9 and TRBJ2-7, is DTGVSQNPRHKITKRGQNVTFRCDPISEHNRLYWYRQTLGQGPEFLTYFQNEAQLEKSRLLSDRFSAERPKGSFSTLEIQRTEQGDSAMYLCASSHSSGGTYEQYFGPGTRLTVT.

The V gene is TRBV29-1, the J gene TRBJ2-7; TCRdb's D call, TRBD2, is unchecked because there is no DNA. This CDR3 is 13 amino acids long. From germline, CDR1 is SQVTM and CDR2 ANQGSEA. CDR3: CSVVSALRDEQYF.